The 30 T cell receptor beta chains given below trace back to one sample, sequenced in a study of cytomegalovirus exposure and HLA in healthy donors. Primers for the PCR totalled 60 Vbeta and 13 Jbeta. Produced via immunoSEQ multiplex PCR; TCRdb's table is partial and in-frame only. Of around 160,000 clones detected, more than 65% appear once; the ten largest clones hold 4.7%. The sample comprised PBMCs. Source of these receptors: a man in his late teens or twenties in good health and CMV-seropositive.

The CDR3 sequence: CASSADRAYNEQFF. The CDR3 nucleotides read TGTGCCAGTAGTGCCGACAGGGCTTACAATGAGCAGTTCTTC. V and J are TRBV19 and TRBJ2-1; TRBD1 agrees at 7 bases. Trimming took 5 bases from V and 4 from J; bases not matched to a gene: 5. The CDR3 contains 14 residues. CDR1 and CDR2 (germline): LNHDA, SQIVND (reference sequence).

V and J are TRBV9 and TRBJ2-3; 11 bases agree with TRBD2. Trimming took 4 bases from V and 0 from J; bases not matched to a gene: 7. CDR1 and CDR2 from the germline V gene are SGDLS and YYNGEE. This CDR3 contains 17 residues. In DNA, the CDR3 is TGTGCCAGCAGCTCCCATAGCGGGGGGGCTAGCACAGATACGCAGTATTTT. Its protein is CASSSHSGGASTDTQYF. Looking up the rest from reference TRBV9 and TRBJ2-3 gives the full variable domain: DSGVTQTPKHLITATGQRVTLRCSPRSGDLSVYWYQQSLDQGLQFLIQYYNGEERAKGNILERFSAQQFPDLHSELNLSSLELGDSALYFCASSSHSGGASTDTQYFGPGTRLTVL.

This clone was found a few times. The chain joins TRBV6-1 to TRBJ2-7; 9 bases line up with TRBD1. J was trimmed by 0 bases and V by 7 bases; bases with no gene match: 7. This CDR3 is 15 amino acids long. Germline CDR1 and CDR2: MNHNS and SASEGT. CDR3 amino acids: CASTRTGENSYEQYV. The CDR3 coding sequence is TGTGCCAGCACCCGGACAGGGGAAAACTCCTACGAGCAGTACGTC.

This clone was detected only a few times. This sequence joins TRBV7-8 and TRBJ1-5; D remains unclear. V was pared by 1 base and J by 2 bases, with 12 bases between. Germline CDR1 is SGHVS and CDR2 is FQNEAQ. The CDR3 extends over 16 amino acids. CDR3 protein: CASSLETGIRNQPQHF. The CDR3 nucleotides are TGTGCCAGCAGCTTAGAGACGGGGATCCGCAATCAGCCCCAGCATTTT.

The chain joins TRBV4-1 to TRBJ1-5; TRBD1 is a possible D gene (5 bases). Trimming shortened V by 0 bases and J by 7 bases, and 13 bases separated the two germline ends. The CDR3 length is 15 residues. Germline V CDR1 and CDR2: MGHRA, YSYEKL. The CDR3 reads CASSQDQGGQQPQHF. CDR3 DNA: TGCGCCAGCAGCCAAGATCAGGGCGGTCAACAGCCCCAGCATTTT.

The gene calls are TRBV27 and TRBJ2-3; TRBD2 agrees at 11 bases. CDR3 size: 17 residues. Germline V lookup: CDR1 MNHEY, CDR2 SMNVEV (reference sequence). The V and J ends lost 0 bases and 4 bases, in that order; junction bases with no gene match: 6. CDR3 nucleotide sequence: TGTGCCAGCAGTTTATCCTCTAGCGGGAGGTCCCCAGATACGCAGTATTTT. It is translated as CASSLSSSGRSPDTQYF.

CDR3 coding DNA: TGCGCCAGCAGCTTACCCTCGGACAGGCGCTCTGGAAACACCATATATTTT. Residues: CASSLPSDRRSGNTIYF. The V gene is TRBV5-1, the J gene TRBJ1-3, with 7 nucleotides matching TRBD1. The CDR3 has 17 amino acids. The trim removed 2 bases at V and 0 bases at J, leaving 8 bases unmatched. CDR1 SGHRS and CDR2 YFSETQ come from the germline V gene.

A single count supports this clone. This rearrangement joins TRBV19 to TRBJ1-6; 9 bases are a match to TRBD1. J lost 7 bases, V lost 6 bases, and 7 bases had no gene match. The germline V gene has CDR1 LNHDA and CDR2 SQIVND (reference sequence). The CDR3 runs to 15 residues. CDR3 nucleotide sequence: TGTGCCAGTAGCCCGGGACAGGGATTAAATTCACCCCTCCACTTT. This encodes CASSPGQGLNSPLHF.

This chain connects TRBV14 to TRBJ2-7; possibly TRBD1 for D (6 bases). Germline lookup yields CDR1 SGHDN and CDR2 FVKESK. CDR3 length: 13 amino acids. Trimming removed 1 base at V and 3 bases at J, with 7 bases between. The CDR3 nucleotides are TGTGCCAGCAGCCAAGTACAGGGCTACGAGCAGTACGTC. Translating it yields CASSQVQGYEQYV.

The rearrangement uses TRBV6-6 and TRBJ1-4; D gene unclear. The CDR3 has 15 residues. Germline CDR1 and CDR2: MNHNY and SVGAGI (reference sequence). Trimming pared 2 bases from V and 8 bases from J, leaving 15 bases between. As DNA, the CDR3 is TGTGCCAGCAGTTACGACGCGCAGCGGTTCGAAAAACTGTTTTTT. Encoded protein: CASSYDAQRFEKLFF.

V is TRBV7-9 and J is TRBJ1-6; 11 bases match TRBD1. Germline loops: CDR1 SEHNR, CDR2 FQNEAQ (reference sequence). The ends lost 3 bases at V and 8 bases at J; junction bases unmatched: 3. The CDR3 is 15 residues long. The CDR3 coding sequence is TGTGCCAGCAGCTTCGGGACAGGGGGAGATTCACCCCTCCACTTT. Translated, it gives CASSFGTGGDSPLHF.

This clone was seen more than once but under ten times. The chain carries TRBV30 and TRBJ1-4; the D gene is possibly TRBD1 (6 bases). The CDR3 runs 14 residues. V was pared by 5 bases and J by 0 bases, with 10 bases between. Germline CDR1 GTSNPN, CDR2 SVGIG (reference sequence). The CDR3 nucleotides read TGTGCCTGGCAACAGGGAACAACTAATGAAAAACTGTTTTTT. Its protein product is CAWQQGTTNEKLFF.

This chain connects TRBV6-1 to TRBJ1-2; D gene ambiguous. Germline V gene sequence: CDR1 MNHNS, CDR2 SASEGT. The CDR3 runs 14 residues. The V gene lost 6 bases and the J gene lost 8 bases, with 19 bases spanning the gap. The CDR3 sequence: CASRNLDAGGGYTF. The CDR3 DNA reads as TGTGCCAGCAGGAATCTTGACGCGGGTGGAGGCTACACCTTC.

The J gene is TRBJ2-5, the V gene TRBV15; D is possibly TRBD1 (6 bases). V was pared by 1 base and J by 4 bases, with 16 bases between. CDR1 and CDR2 from the germline V gene are LNHNV and YYDKDF (reference sequence). The CDR3 spans 16 residues. CDR3 residues: CATSRGAQVGGETQYF. CDR3 DNA sequence: TGTGCCACCAGCAGAGGGGCGCAAGTAGGGGGAGAGACCCAGTACTTC.

The gene calls are TRBV7-8 and TRBJ1-2; no firm D call. Germline values: CDR1 SGHVS, CDR2 FQNEAQ. V lost 5 bases to trimming and J lost 9 bases, with 13 bases between them. The CDR3 is 12 amino acids. The CDR3 is CASSPIKRSYTF. CDR3 nucleotides: TGTGCCAGCAGCCCTATAAAGAGAAGCTACACCTTC.

This clone was seen only a few times. The chain couples TRBV9 to TRBJ1-2; 8 bases fit TRBD1. The CDR3 spans 14 residues. V gave up 3 bases and J gave up 6 bases; unmatched junction bases: 7. CDR1 and CDR2 (germline): SGDLS, YYNGEE. CDR3 sequence (DNA): TGTGCCAGCAGCGCTACGGACAGGGAAGATGGCTACACCTTC. As protein: CASSATDREDGYTF.

There are a few counts of this clone. V usage is TRBV5-1 and J usage is TRBJ2-3; 11 bases are a match to TRBD2. The CDR3 consists of 19 residues. The germline CDR1 and CDR2 sequences are SGHRS and YFSETQ. The ends lost 4 bases at V and 0 bases at J; junction bases unmatched: 13. The CDR3 sequence is CASSLTGRIAGGSTDTQYF. CDR3 DNA sequence: TGCGCCAGCAGCCTAACCGGGAGGATAGCGGGGGGGAGCACAGATACGCAGTATTTT.

The chain is built from TRBV15 and TRBJ1-1; 8 bases map to TRBD1. This CDR3 has 15 residues. Germline CDR1 and CDR2: LNHNV and YYDKDF (reference sequence). V shed 4 bases and J 4 bases; nucleotides not matched to a gene: 8. CDR3 in amino acids: CATSKRTGRRTEAFF. In DNA, the CDR3 is TGTGCCACCAGCAAAAGGACAGGGAGGCGCACTGAAGCTTTCTTT.

This clone showed up just once. The chain is built from TRBV9 and TRBJ2-3, with 13 positions matching TRBD2. The ends lost 0 bases at V and 4 bases at J; junction bases unmatched: 5. Per germline, CDR1 SGDLS and CDR2 YYNGEE. CDR3 size: 17 residues. The CDR3 loop reads CASSVGTSGGASDTQYF. The CDR3 coding sequence is TGTGCCAGCAGCGTAGGCACTAGCGGGGGGGCCTCAGATACGCAGTATTTT.

The genes are TRBV19 and TRBJ2-7, with 12 bases lining up with TRBD2. The CDR3 extends over 17 amino acids. From germline, CDR1 is LNHDA and CDR2 SQIVND (reference sequence). Unmatched junction bases numbered 8, after V lost 0 bases and J lost 5 bases. CDR3 region: CASSIDRLAGVKDEQYV. The CDR3 DNA reads TGTGCCAGTAGTATAGACCGACTAGCGGGGGTGAAGGACGAGCAGTACGTC.

The CDR3 DNA follows: TGTGCCAGCAGCTTACAACAGGGGATCAATGAGCAGTTCTTC. Its translation is CASSLQQGINEQFF. This chain connects TRBV5-6 to TRBJ2-1; 7 positions agree with TRBD1. Germline CDR1 and CDR2: SGHDT and YYEEEE. The CDR3 contains 14 residues. After removal of 2 bases from V and 6 bases from J, the junction contained 5 bases not matched to a gene. Based on the CDR3 plus reference TRBV5-6 and TRBJ2-1, the full variable domain is DAGVTQSPTHLIKTRGQQVTLRCSPKSGHDTVSWYQQALGQGPQFIFQYYEEEERQRGNFPDRFSGHQFPNYSSELNVNALLLGDSALYLCASSLQQGINEQFFGPGTRLTVL.

The rearrangement joins TRBV27 to TRBJ2-2; the D gene is possibly TRBD1 (5 bases). The CDR3 is 19 residues long. The germline V gene encodes CDR1 MNHEY and CDR2 SMNVEV (reference sequence). Trimming shortened V by 5 bases and J by 0 bases, and 22 bases separated the two germline ends. CDR3 loop: CASSEWAGPHFSNTGELFF. The CDR3 DNA follows: TGTGCCAGCAGTGAATGGGCAGGGCCCCATTTTTCGAACACCGGGGAGCTGTTTTTT.

This clone was observed once. The chain has TRBV11-1 and TRBJ1-1, with no clear D. The CDR3 has 12 residues. Looked up from germline, CDR1 is SGHAT and CDR2 is FQDESV (reference sequence). V dropped 6 bases and J dropped 6 bases, with 11 bases sitting between them. The CDR3 DNA reads as TGTGCCAGCAGTCGGGGTTTGGCTGAAGCTTTCTTT. This translates into CASSRGLAEAFF.

This clone was seen a few times. The sample contains more than one DNA sequence encoding this CDR3. The V call is TRBV7-6, the J call TRBJ1-1, with D uncertain. V shed 1 base and J shed 1 base, with 4 bases lying between them. Germline assignment: CDR1 SGHVS and CDR2 FNYEAQ. CDR3 size: 13 residues. The CDR3 bases are TGTGCCAGCAGCTTAGGACAGAACACTGAAGCTTTCTTT. The encoded protein is CASSLGQNTEAFF.

This chain uses TRBV6-6 with TRBJ1-4, with D possibly TRBD1 on 5 matching bases. Per germline, CDR1 MNHNY and CDR2 SVGAGI (reference sequence). V lost 4 bases and J 6 bases, leaving 12 bases between the germline ends. The CDR3 spans 14 residues. This CDR3 is CASSSRGEHEKLFF. DNA of the CDR3: TGTGCCAGCAGTTCTCGGGGGGAACATGAAAAACTGTTTTTT.

This clone was seen only a few times. This chain links TRBV7-2 with TRBJ2-2; unclear D gene. CDR1 and CDR2 from the germline V gene are SGHTA and FQGNSA. CDR3 length equals 13 residues. Trimming left V 2 bases short and J 11 bases short, with 12 bases between. CDR3 bases: TGTGCCAGCAGCTTACCTAGAAGAGGCGAGCTGTTTTTT. As protein: CASSLPRRGELFF.

This clone turned up a few times. V is TRBV28 and J is TRBJ1-1, with D uncertain. The CDR3 is 17 amino acids. In germline, CDR1 is MDHEN, CDR2 SYDVKM. Between the trimmed V and J ends, which lost 3 bases and 0 bases, there was a span of 17 bases. In DNA form, the CDR3 reads TGTGCCAGCAGTTTCCTGGGGAGAGGCGCCATGAACACTGAAGCTTTCTTT. As protein: CASSFLGRGAMNTEAFF.

In nucleotides, the CDR3 is TGCGCCAGCAGCTCCGGACTAGCGGGACGCACAGATACGCAGTATTTT. Translated: CASSSGLAGRTDTQYF. V gene TRBV5-1 combines with J gene TRBJ2-3; 12 bases map to TRBD2. Trimming took 3 bases from V and 1 from J; bases not matched to a gene: 3. The CDR3 runs to 16 residues. CDR1 and CDR2 from the germline V gene are SGHRS and YFSETQ.

The rearrangement links TRBV14 to TRBJ2-6; tentatively, D is TRBD1 (5 bases). Germline lookup yields CDR1 SGHDN and CDR2 FVKESK. The ends were cut back, 4 bases at V and 2 bases at J, with 18 bases in the middle. The CDR3 is 18 residues long. CDR3 residues: CASSPFSAGSAGANVLTF. CDR3 coding DNA: TGTGCCAGCAGCCCGTTCTCGGCAGGGTCTGCTGGGGCCAACGTCCTGACTTTC.

This clone was recorded once. The chain carries TRBV9 and TRBJ1-1; D unclear. The V and J ends lost 2 bases and 0 bases respectively, with 8 bases between them. Germline V gene lookup returns CDR1 SGDLS and CDR2 YYNGEE. This CDR3 comprises 14 residues. The CDR3 nucleotides are TGTGCCAGCAGCGTGAGAGGTCTGAACACTGAAGCTTTCTTT. This encodes CASSVRGLNTEAFF.